The clone carrying this TCR beta chain was recorded a few times. This record belongs to a study of cytomegalovirus exposure and HLA in healthy donors. Primers: 60 Vbeta forward and 13 Jbeta reverse. Measured with immunoSEQ multiplex PCR; TCRdb has only the in-frame clones, and not every one. The sample includes about 35,000 clones, about 80% of them seen just once. Looked up from germline, CDR1 is SGHKS and CDR2 is YYEKEE (reference sequence). CDR3 length: 14 residues. V dropped 0 bases and J dropped 7 bases, with 13 bases sitting between them. Material: PBMCs. This clonotype was sampled from a male donor in good health and CMV-seronegative. This chain joins TRBV5-5 and TRBJ1-2; a weak D match, TRBD1 (6 bases). Here the CDR3 reads CASSLDRAYGGYTF. As DNA, the CDR3 is TGTGCCAGCAGCTTGGACAGGGCTTACGGTGGCTACACCTTC.